Listed below are T cell receptor beta chains from one sample, sequenced in a study of identical twins. Each CDR3 protein is one row after TCRdb ran MiXCR on the 5' RACE reads. The repertoire holds hundreds of thousands of distinct CDR3 sequences, approximately 21% seen once, with 4% to 4.5% in the top ten. The sample was also linked to a second study, of T cells expressing NK-cell markers.

Sequencing was performed on PBMCs. These receptors were obtained from a woman under 30 in good health. The CDR3 runs from the conserved cysteine through the conserved F or W. The D gene is left open where the match is weak. Size tells how often a clone was seen (once, few, many) or the class of an expanded clone, and some rows leave it out.

D gene	clone size	V gene	J gene	CDR3 protein	CDR3 DNA
-	few	TRBV27	TRBJ2-1	CASSLMATSVHNEQFF	TGTGCCAGCAGTTTAATGGCGACTTCCGTTCACAATGAGCAGTTCTTC
-	few	TRBV7-2	TRBJ1-1	CASSLQGGVAEAFF	TGTGCCAGCAGCTTACAGGGTGGCGTGGCTGAAGCTTTCTTT
TRBD2	-	TRBV7-6	TRBJ2-2	CASSYLNKLAGTITGELFF	TGTGCCAGCAGCTATCTCAATAAACTAGCGGGAACTATCACCGGGGAGCTGTTTTTT
-	-	TRBV7-2	TRBJ2-2	CASSLAASFGELFF	TGTGCCAGCAGCTTAGCCGCCAGCTTCGGGGAGCTGTTTTTT
-	few	TRBV20-1	TRBJ2-3	CSASHGQLTQYF	TGCAGTGCTAGCCACGGACAACTTACGCAGTATTTT
-	-	TRBV30	TRBJ2-1	CAWNVLVRSYNEQFF	TGTGCCTGGAATGTACTGGTTCGCTCCTACAATGAGCAGTTCTTC
-	once	TRBV12-3/TRBV12-4	TRBJ2-1	CASSSARVEGEQFF	TGTGCCAGCAGTTCAGCCCGAGTGGAAGGTGAGCAGTTCTTC
-	few	TRBV7-2	TRBJ1-2	CASSLDGRAYGYTF	TGTGCCAGCAGCTTAGATGGCAGAGCCTATGGCTACACCTTC
-	many	TRBV9	TRBJ2-3	CASSVVYQGPDTQYF	TGTGCCAGCAGCGTAGTCTACCAGGGGCCCGATACGCAGTATTTT
-	few	TRBV6-5	TRBJ1-1	CASSYTQVGSEAFF	TGTGCCAGCAGTTACACGCAGGTTGGCTCTGAAGCTTTCTTT
-	-	TRBV29-1	TRBJ2-7	CSVIQGHGEDEQYF	TGCAGCGTCATACAGGGACACGGGGAAGACGAGCAGTACTTC
TRBD1	many	TRBV27	TRBJ2-1	CASRGTGSYNEQFF	TGTGCCAGCAGGGGGACAGGCTCCTACAATGAGCAGTTCTTC
-	-	TRBV4-3	TRBJ1-2	CASSPGGGPPRYGYTF	TGCGCCAGCAGCCCGGGCGGGGGCCCACCACGCTATGGCTACACCTTC
TRBD1	-	TRBV27	TRBJ1-2	CASSPREGQGYNYGYTF	TGTGCCAGCAGTCCCCGAGAAGGACAGGGCTATAACTATGGCTACACCTTC
-	few	TRBV27	TRBJ1-5	CASRIGSGNQPQHF	TGTGCCAGCAGGATAGGGTCGGGGAATCAGCCCCAGCATTTT
TRBD2	-	TRBV6-4	TRBJ2-1	CASSEQAGYSAEQFF	TGTGCCAGCAGTGAACAAGCGGGGTATTCGGCGGAGCAGTTCTTC
TRBD1	-	TRBV20-1	TRBJ2-1	CSAVPVEQGSGLNEQFF	TGCAGTGCGGTCCCGGTGGAACAGGGGTCGGGGTTAAATGAGCAGTTCTTC
-	few	TRBV28	TRBJ2-1	CASTRGYIFNEQFF	TGTGCCAGCACGCGGGGTTACATTTTCAATGAGCAGTTCTTC
-	few	TRBV12-3/TRBV12-4	TRBJ2-1	CASSLLASSEQFF	TGTGCCAGCAGTTTACTAGCTTCCAGTGAGCAGTTCTTC
TRBD1	-	TRBV6-2/TRBV6-3	TRBJ2-1	CASRKMTGGSYNEQFF	TGTGCCAGCAGGAAAATGACAGGGGGCTCCTACAATGAGCAGTTCTTC
-	-	TRBV7-9	TRBJ2-1	CAMSPGLLCNEQFF	TGTGCCATGAGCCCGGGGCTCCTCTGCAATGAGCAGTTCTTC
-	-	TRBV20-1	TRBJ2-7	CSARDSRDFNYEQYF	TGCAGTGCTAGAGATTCCCGAGACTTCAACTACGAGCAGTACTTC
TRBD1	-	TRBV6-1	TRBJ2-2	CASSLPGQGVVGELFF	TGTGCCAGCAGTCTTCCGGGACAGGGGGTCGTAGGGGAGCTGTTTTTT
TRBD1	few	TRBV9	TRBJ2-7	CASSTGQGSSYEQYF	TGTGCCAGCAGCACAGGACAGGGAAGCTCCTACGAGCAGTACTTC
-	-	TRBV6-1	TRBJ1-4	CASSPAGEGGEKLFF	TGTGCCAGCAGCCCTGCGGGGGAGGGAGGTGAAAAACTGTTTTTT
-	many	TRBV15	TRBJ2-3	CATSVGRNTQYF	TGTGCCACCAGCGTCGGCCGGAATACGCAGTATTTT
TRBD2	-	TRBV5-4	TRBJ2-7	CASSPMAGVIKEQYF	TGTGCCAGCAGCCCCATGGCGGGAGTAATTAAGGAGCAGTACTTC
-	few	TRBV5-1	TRBJ2-7	CASSSQTTYEQYF	TGCGCCAGCAGCTCCCAGACTACCTACGAGCAGTACTTC
TRBD2	many	TRBV20-1	TRBJ2-1	CSASSGRSGEQFF	TGCAGTGCGTCTAGCGGGAGAAGCGGCGAGCAGTTCTTC
TRBD1	many	TRBV29-1	TRBJ1-1	CSVKTGAGSTEAFF	TGCAGCGTAAAAACAGGGGCTGGGAGCACTGAAGCTTTCTTT
TRBD1	many	TRBV5-6	TRBJ2-3	CASSSRGRDTQYF	TGTGCCAGCAGCAGCAGGGGGAGAGATACGCAGTATTTT
-	-	TRBV11-2	TRBJ2-1	CASTSYSKGNEQFF	TGTGCCAGCACCTCCTATTCTAAGGGCAATGAGCAGTTCTTC
TRBD1	many	TRBV7-9	TRBJ2-7	CASSGDRDRPYEQYF	TGTGCCAGCAGCGGCGACCGGGACAGGCCCTACGAGCAGTACTTC
-	few	TRBV20-1	TRBJ2-5	CSAWGVDGETQYF	TGCAGTGCGTGGGGGGTAGATGGAGAGACCCAGTACTTC
TRBD1	-	TRBV12-3/TRBV12-4	TRBJ2-7	CASSGLRGRRYEQYF	TGTGCCAGCAGTGGACTCAGGGGGCGCAGGTACGAGCAGTACTTC
-	many	TRBV6-2/TRBV6-3	TRBJ2-3	CASTRDSTDTQYF	TGTGCCAGCACCCGGGATAGCACAGATACGCAGTATTTT
-	few	TRBV6-5	TRBJ1-2	CASSYSGNDGYTF	TGTGCCAGCAGTTATTCAGGGAATGATGGCTACACCTTC
-	-	TRBV29-1	TRBJ2-5	CSVGTGETQYF	TGCAGCGTTGGTACAGGAGAGACCCAGTACTTC
-	-	TRBV6-5	TRBJ1-2	CASHDAGGGYTF	TGTGCCAGCCATGACGCGGGCGGTGGCTACACCTTC
TRBD1	-	TRBV5-1	TRBJ1-2	CASSPGQVGYTF	TGCGCCAGCAGCCCCGGACAGGTCGGCTACACCTTC
-	-	TRBV5-1	TRBJ1-1	CASSSGHLMGRAFF	TGCGCCAGCAGCTCGGGACATCTAATGGGGCGAGCTTTCTTT
-	-	TRBV29-1	TRBJ2-5	CSAGPTGGFGETQYF	TGCAGCGCTGGTCCGACCGGGGGATTCGGGGAGACCCAGTACTTC
-	few	TRBV20-1	TRBJ2-7	CSAPRARVGPSYEQYF	TGCAGTGCCCCTAGGGCCAGGGTGGGGCCCTCCTACGAGCAGTACTTC
TRBD2	many	TRBV6-4	TRBJ2-1	CASSATSGGSNEQFF	TGTGCCAGCAGCGCGACTAGCGGGGGGAGTAATGAGCAGTTCTTC
TRBD1	many	TRBV10-3	TRBJ2-1	CAISDPATGDNEQFF	TGTGCCATCAGTGACCCTGCTACAGGGGACAATGAGCAGTTCTTC
TRBD1	few	TRBV6-1	TRBJ2-7	CASSPALGQGRYEQYF	TGTGCCAGCAGCCCCGCGCTGGGACAGGGCCGCTACGAGCAGTACTTC
-	-	TRBV10-3	TRBJ2-2	CAIRGTSELFF	TGTGCCATCAGGGGGACATCCGAGCTGTTTTTT